This T cell receptor beta chain was sequenced for a study of blood T cell repertoires in COVID-19. Assay: immunoSEQ multiplex PCR; the TCRdb copy retains only in-frame clones and omits some. The table has 90,000 to 100,000 clones, around 75% seen once. The material sequenced was peripheral blood. The clonotype originates from a man aged 65-85 years with acute or convalescent COVID-19.

The CDR3 is CASSIQGARNTEAFF. DNA of the CDR3: TGTGCCAGTAGTATTCAGGGGGCGAGGAACACTGAAGCTTTCTTT. This rearrangement joins TRBV19 to TRBJ1-1, with 8 bases fitting TRBD1. The CDR3 is 15 amino acids. After removal of 3 bases from V and 1 base from J, the junction contained 4 bases not matched to a gene. The germline CDR1 and CDR2 sequences are LNHDA and SQIVND (reference sequence).